This entry concerns a single T cell receptor beta chain. No antigen is known for it. This record comes from a study of T cells in Graves' hyperthyroidism and ophthalmopathy. Broader study findings: Stable hyperthyroidism was told apart from ophthalmopathy by a model built on 13 V-J features.

Trimming stripped 5 bases from V and 8 bases from J, with 16 bases between. This CDR3 is 15 amino acids long. CDR1 and CDR2 from the germline V gene are MNHEY and SVGAGI. Amplified TCR beta CDR3 regions came from RNA transcripts. RT-PCR in the first round (using the HTBI primer set) targeted the TCR CDR3. TCRdb analysed the multiplex PCR reads with MiXCR anew, one entry per CDR3 protein. The table lists some 600,000 distinct CDR3 sequences, 46% of them singletons. The rearrangement joins TRBV6-5 to TRBJ1-6, with no clear D. The sequenced material came from peripheral blood or thyroid tissue (not recorded which). This clonotype was sampled from a woman aged 18-29 years with Graves' hyperthyroidism. The CDR3 DNA reads as TGTGCCAGCAGTGAAGGGAGAGGGTTGTATTCACCCCTCCACTTT. The encoded protein is CASSEGRGLYSPLHF.